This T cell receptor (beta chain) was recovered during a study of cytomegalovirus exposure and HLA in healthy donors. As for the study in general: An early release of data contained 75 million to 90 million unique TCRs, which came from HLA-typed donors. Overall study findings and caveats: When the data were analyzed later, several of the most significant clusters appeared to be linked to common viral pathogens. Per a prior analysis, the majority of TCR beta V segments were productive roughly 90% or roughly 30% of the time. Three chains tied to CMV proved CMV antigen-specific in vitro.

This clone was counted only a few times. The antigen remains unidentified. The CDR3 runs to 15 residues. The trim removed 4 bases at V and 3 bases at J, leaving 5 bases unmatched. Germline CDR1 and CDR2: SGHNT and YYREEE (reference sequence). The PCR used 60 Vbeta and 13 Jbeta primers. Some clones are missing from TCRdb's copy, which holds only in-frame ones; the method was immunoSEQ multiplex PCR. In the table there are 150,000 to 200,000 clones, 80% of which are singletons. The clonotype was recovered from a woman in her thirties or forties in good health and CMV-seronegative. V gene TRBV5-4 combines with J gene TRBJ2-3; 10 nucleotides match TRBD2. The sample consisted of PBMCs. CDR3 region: CASSRAGGLTDTQYF. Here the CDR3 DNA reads TGTGCCAGCAGCCGAGCGGGAGGGCTTACAGATACGCAGTATTTT.